This T cell receptor beta chain was sequenced for a study of shared clonotypes between healthy human individuals. As for the study in general: The donor pool was made up of a couple of women and three men aged 18 to 49.

As for this clone: Antigen: not known.

Germline V lookup: CDR1 MGHRA, CDR2 YSYEKL. This CDR3 is 13 amino acids long. V gave up 0 bases and J gave up 8 bases, with 10 bases separating them. Study results and limitations: Naive CD4 clonotype sharing across several donors was approximately 5%. Larger richness was generally estimated for naive than memory subsets.

CD8 cells classed as naive were CD45RO-negative and positively selected for CCR7, excluding terminally differentiated effector memory CD45RA+ cells. TCRdb's copy holds only in-frame clones and misses some; the assay was immunoSEQ multiplex PCR. The repertoire holds about 1,800,000 clones, with over 85% as singletons. Source material: naive CD8+ T cells sorted from blood. V usage is TRBV4-1 and J usage is TRBJ1-2, with D unresolved. This clonotype was sampled from a young man in good health. The CDR3 is CASSQDRLKGYTF. The CDR3 coding sequence is TGCGCCAGCAGCCAAGATCGGCTTAAGGGCTACACCTTC.